The clone carrying this T cell receptor (beta chain) showed up just a few times. Its antigen is currently unknown. The data were taken from a study of beta chain features in type 1 diabetes. The germline CDR1 and CDR2 sequences are SGHRS and YFSETQ. The ends were cut back, 1 base at V and 0 bases at J, with 10 bases in the middle. The CDR3 spans 15 residues. As every portion of the isolated RNA was reverse transcribed, the sequencing read expressed TCRB transcripts. TCRdb keeps only in-frame clones here, not all; method: immunoSEQ multiplex PCR. This sample yields some 700,000 clones, of which around an eighth are seen a single time; approximately 0.021% belongs to the top ten. Study findings and constraints: In the patient group, naive, central memory and Treg TCRB repertoires seemed more alike than in the healthy donor group. Across all four CD4+ subsets, people with type 1 diabetes showed modestly shorter TCRB CDR3s.

The source is a man in his late teens or twenties with type 1 diabetes. This chain connects TRBV5-1 to TRBJ1-1; D gene ambiguous. Input material: naive CD4+ T cells from blood. CDR3 sequence: CASSLSQVMNTEAFF. CDR3 nucleotide sequence: TGCGCCAGCAGCTTGAGTCAGGTCATGAACACTGAAGCTTTCTTT.